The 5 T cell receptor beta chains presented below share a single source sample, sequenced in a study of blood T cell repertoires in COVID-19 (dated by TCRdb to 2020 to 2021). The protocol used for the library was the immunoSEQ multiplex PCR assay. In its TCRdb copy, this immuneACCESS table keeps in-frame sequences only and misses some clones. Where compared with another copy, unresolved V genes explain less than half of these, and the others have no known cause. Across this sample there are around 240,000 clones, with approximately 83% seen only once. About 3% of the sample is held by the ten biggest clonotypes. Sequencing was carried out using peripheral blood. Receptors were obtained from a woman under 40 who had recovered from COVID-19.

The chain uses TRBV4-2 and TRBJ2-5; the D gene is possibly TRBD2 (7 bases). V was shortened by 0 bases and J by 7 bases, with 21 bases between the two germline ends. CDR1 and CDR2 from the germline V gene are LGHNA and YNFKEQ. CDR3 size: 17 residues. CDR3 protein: CASSQDPWGGAALTQYF. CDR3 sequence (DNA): TGTGCCAGCAGCCAAGATCCATGGGGGGGGGCCGCCCTGACCCAGTACTTC.

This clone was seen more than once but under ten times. The CDR3 nucleotides read TGTGCCAGCACCCGGGTCACACCAGCCTACGAGCAGTACTTC. Protein: CASTRVTPAYEQYF. The chain joins TRBV2 to TRBJ2-7, with unresolved D. Between the trimmed V and J ends, which lost 7 bases and 2 bases, there was a span of 15 bases. Germline V gives CDR1 SNHLY, CDR2 FYNNEI. The CDR3 covers 14 residues.

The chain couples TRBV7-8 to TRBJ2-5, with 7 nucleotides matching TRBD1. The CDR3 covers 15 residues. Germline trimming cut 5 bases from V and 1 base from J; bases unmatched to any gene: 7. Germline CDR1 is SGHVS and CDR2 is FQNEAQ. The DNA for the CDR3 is TGTGCCAGCAGCCGATTTGGGACAGTCCAAGAGACCCAGTACTTC. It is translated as CASSRFGTVQETQYF.

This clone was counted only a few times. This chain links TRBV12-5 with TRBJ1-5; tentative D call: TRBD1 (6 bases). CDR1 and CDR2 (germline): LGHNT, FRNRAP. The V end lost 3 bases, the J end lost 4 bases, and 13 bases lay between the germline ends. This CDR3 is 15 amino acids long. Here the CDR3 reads CASGFFGGLNQPQHF. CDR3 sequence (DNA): TGTGCTAGTGGTTTCTTCGGGGGGCTAAATCAGCCCCAGCATTTT.

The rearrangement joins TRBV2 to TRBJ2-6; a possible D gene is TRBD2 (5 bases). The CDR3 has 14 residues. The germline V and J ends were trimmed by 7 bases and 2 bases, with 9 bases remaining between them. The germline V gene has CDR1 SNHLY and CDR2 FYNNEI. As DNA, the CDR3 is TGTGCCAGCAATCCCGGGGCTGGGGCCAACGTCCTGACTTTC. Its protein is CASNPGAGANVLTF. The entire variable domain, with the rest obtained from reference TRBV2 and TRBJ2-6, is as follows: EPEVTQTPSHQVTQMGQEVILRCVPISNHLYFYWYRQILGQKVEFLVSFYNNEISEKSEIFDDQFSVERPDGSNFTLKIRSTKLEDSAMYFCASNPGAGANVLTFGAGSRLTVL.